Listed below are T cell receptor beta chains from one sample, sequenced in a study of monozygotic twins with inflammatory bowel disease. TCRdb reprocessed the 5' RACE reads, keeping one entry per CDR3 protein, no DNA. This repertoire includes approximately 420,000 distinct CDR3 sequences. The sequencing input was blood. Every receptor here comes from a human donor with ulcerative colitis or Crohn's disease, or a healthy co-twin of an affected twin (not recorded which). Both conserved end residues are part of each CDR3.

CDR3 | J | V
CASSPRGGTANEKLFF | TRBJ1-4 | TRBV7-8
CASSGGLRTEAFF | TRBJ1-1 | TRBV18
CASSQKGTSGAFF | TRBJ1-1 | TRBV14
CASSFSGFQETQYF | TRBJ2-5 | TRBV27
CASSSSGRREQYF | TRBJ2-7 | TRBV7-2
CASSLVGRTGELFF | TRBJ2-2 | TRBV7-2
CASSPETGGPYEQYF | TRBJ2-7 | TRBV5-4
CASISGSGDWGYNEQFF | TRBJ2-1 | TRBV12-3/TRBV12-4
CSAIGLNSYNEQFF | TRBJ2-1 | TRBV20-1
CASSQVLLPQWANEQFF | TRBJ2-1 | TRBV14
CASSEGTLGPQHF | TRBJ1-5 | TRBV3-1
CASSLASGPDTQYF | TRBJ2-3 | TRBV5-1
CASSLPLPRGGDTQYF | TRBJ2-3 | TRBV7-9
CASSLAKGTEAFF | TRBJ1-1 | TRBV7-2
CASSLDTRNTGELFF | TRBJ2-2 | TRBV5-1
CASNPRGRAWVDTQYF | TRBJ2-3 | TRBV27
CATSRARQGSNQPQHF | TRBJ1-5 | TRBV15
CASTGGRGTGANVLTF | TRBJ2-6 | TRBV12-3/TRBV12-4
CASSPGTSGLRRNIQYF | TRBJ2-4 | TRBV5-4
CSAWTSHYEQYF | TRBJ2-7 | TRBV29-1
CASSLRPPRQGGYTF | TRBJ1-2 | TRBV5-5